One and the same sample provided the 18 T cell receptor beta chains below, sequenced in a study of T-cell reconstitution after alpha-beta-depleted transplantation in children. Preparation of the TCRbeta library was carried out with unique molecular identifiers. One entry per CDR3 protein, called by TCRdb with MiXCR from the PCR reads. The sample comprises 65,000 to 75,000 distinct CDR3 sequences, over 4.5% of which are singletons, and approximately 17% rests with the top ten. The source material was PBMCs, mostly from graft donor cells, sampled 180 days after TCRalphabeta/CD19-depleted stem cell transplant. These receptors were collected from a boy in the first two years of life who had a stem cell transplant for acute myeloid leukemia, so the T cells may come from the graft donor.

At least ten counts were recorded for this clonotype. In nucleotides, the CDR3 is TGTGCCAGCAGTTTAACCCCAACTAGCGGGGGATGGAGAGAGACCCAGTACTTC. It codes for CASSLTPTSGGWRETQYF. This chain joins TRBV12-3 or TRBV12-4 and TRBJ2-5, with TRBD2 matching over 11 bases. J was trimmed by 4 bases and V by 2 bases; bases with no gene match: 12. The CDR3 has 18 residues.

This clonotype was detected many times. V is TRBV29-1 and J is TRBJ2-1; D gene ambiguous. V was cut by 7 bases and J by 4 bases, with 5 bases left in between. Germline V CDR1 and CDR2: SQVTM, ANQGSEA. The length of the CDR3 is 10 residues. The chain's CDR3 is CSAGYNEQFF. The CDR3 DNA reads TGCAGCGCCGGATACAATGAGCAGTTCTTC.

This clonotype was seen repeatedly, ten times or more. V usage is TRBV24-1 and J usage is TRBJ2-3; 9 nucleotides align to TRBD1. The CDR3 loop spans 15 amino acids. Germline assignment: CDR1 KGHDR and CDR2 SFDVKD. Trimming cost V 4 bases and J 8 bases; bases outside gene matches: 9. CDR3 sequence reads: CATSDMGQGEGTQYF. DNA for the CDR3: TGTGCCACCAGTGACATGGGACAGGGTGAGGGTACGCAGTATTTT.

V usage is TRBV4-3 and J usage is TRBJ1-1; 8 nucleotides align to TRBD1. J lost 5 bases, V lost 4 bases, and 18 bases had no gene match. Germline-derived CDR1 and CDR2 are LGHNA and YSLEER. The CDR3 totals 18 residues. The CDR3 region is CASSPRWGWTGLGTEAFF. In DNA form, the CDR3 reads TGCGCCAGCAGCCCAAGATGGGGGTGGACAGGGCTGGGAACTGAAGCTTTCTTT.

This clonotype was seen a handful of times. V is TRBV19 and J is TRBJ1-1; the D is unclear. Germline V lookup: CDR1 LNHDA, CDR2 SQIVND (reference sequence). This CDR3 has 12 residues. The ends were cut back, 6 bases at V and 7 bases at J, with 12 bases in the middle. The CDR3 loop is CASRQQQNEAFF. CDR3 DNA: TGTGCCAGTAGACAACAGCAGAATGAAGCTTTCTTT.

This clonotype came up many times. The CDR3 DNA sequence: TGTGCCAGCAGTTTACTAGCGGCCTCGGGGGAGACCCAGTACTTC. This codes for CASSLLAASGETQYF. The J gene is TRBJ2-5, the V gene TRBV12-3 or TRBV12-4; TRBD2 aligns across 7 bases. V lost 2 bases, J lost 5 bases, and 8 bases stayed unmatched. This CDR3 has 15 residues.

This clonotype was seen repeatedly, ten times or more. The V call is TRBV4-1, the J call TRBJ1-5; 7 bases map to TRBD1. V was clipped by 5 bases and J by 3 bases; unmatched bases: 10. The CDR3 extends over 16 amino acids. CDR1 and CDR2 from the germline V gene are MGHRA and YSYEKL. CDR3 sequence: CASSAAGTANNQPQHF. In nucleotides, the CDR3 is TGCGCCAGCAGCGCGGCCGGGACAGCAAACAATCAGCCCCAGCATTTT.

Ten or more counts support this clonotype. The genes are TRBV4-2 and TRBJ2-2; D possibly uses TRBD1 or TRBD2 (5 bases each). Trimming pared 0 bases from V and 0 bases from J, leaving 11 bases between. The CDR3 consists of 17 residues. Looked up from germline, CDR1 is LGHNA and CDR2 is YNFKEQ. The CDR3 nucleotides are TGTGCCAGCAGCCAAGATTTTGGGACCGCGAACACCGGGGAGCTGTTTTTT. Residues: CASSQDFGTANTGELFF.

This clonotype occurred many times. This rearrangement joins TRBV29-1 to TRBJ1-1; weak D call: TRBD1 (5 bases). Germline V lookup: CDR1 SQVTM, CDR2 ANQGSEA. The CDR3 loop spans 11 amino acids. V was shortened by 7 bases and J by 1 base, with 7 bases between the two germline ends. The CDR3 region is CSADRNTEAFF. CDR3 nucleotides: TGCAGCGCAGACAGGAACACTGAAGCTTTCTTT.

This clonotype appeared many times. The chain's CDR3 is CASSLQGHKNEQFF. The CDR3 bases are TGTGCCAGCAGTTTGCAGGGGCATAAGAATGAGCAGTTCTTC. The V and J genes are TRBV27 and TRBJ2-1, with TRBD1 as a possible D gene (6 bases). CDR3 size: 14 residues. Trimming cost V 3 bases and J 7 bases, with 13 bases left between them. Germline loops: CDR1 MNHEY, CDR2 SMNVEV (reference sequence).

As for this clonotype: With a much larger clone just one base away, this may be a read error. The chain couples TRBV3-1 to TRBJ2-6; no clear D. The CDR3 runs to 10 residues. Germline assignment: CDR1 LGHDT and CDR2 YNNKEL (reference sequence). The CDR3 loop reads CASEANVLTF. The DNA of the CDR3 is TGTGCTTCTGAGGCCAACGTCCTGACTTTC.

This clonotype was seen repeatedly, ten times or more. The chain links TRBV5-1 to TRBJ1-2, with TRBD1 matching 8 bases. CDR1 is SGHRS, CDR2 YFSETQ, per germline. The CDR3 extends over 15 amino acids. Trimming cost V 4 bases and J 3 bases; bases outside gene matches: 8. CDR3 coding DNA: TGCGCCAGCAGCACCCGACAGGGGCGCTACTATGGCTACACCTTC. Translation: CASSTRQGRYYGYTF.

This clonotype was found many times. The gene calls are TRBV6-6 and TRBJ2-5; D not certain. Germline V gene data show CDR1 as MNHNY and CDR2 as SVGAGI (reference sequence). Trimming left V 1 base short and J 2 bases short, with 5 bases between. The CDR3 length is 13 residues. CDR3 region: CASSYFPQETQYF. CDR3 nucleotide sequence: TGTGCCAGCAGTTACTTCCCGCAAGAGACCCAGTACTTC.

Ten or more counts support this clonotype. The chain links TRBV29-1 to TRBJ2-1, with D tentatively TRBD1 (7 bases). V was shortened by 4 bases and J by 5 bases, with 18 bases between the two germline ends. From germline, CDR1 is SQVTM and CDR2 ANQGSEA. This CDR3 has 15 amino acids. CDR3 coding DNA: TGCAGCGTTGGTTTGCCAGGGGGGTACAACAATGAGCAGTTCTTC. Its protein product is CSVGLPGGYNNEQFF.

This clonotype has ten or more counts. CDR3 DNA: TGCAGTGCTAGAGATCTCACCAGGACAAAGGGCTACAATGAGCAGTTCTTC. This codes for CSARDLTRTKGYNEQFF. The gene calls are TRBV20-1 and TRBJ2-1, with TRBD1 as a possible D gene (5 bases). CDR3 size: 17 residues. Trimming took off 0 bases at V and 3 bases at J, with 18 bases between the two ends. The germline V gene has CDR1 DFQATT and CDR2 SNEGSKA (reference sequence).

This clonotype was picked up many times. The V call is TRBV15, the J call TRBJ2-5; the D is unclear. The CDR3 is made up of 14 amino acids. Trimming took 5 bases from V and 1 from J, leaving 11 bases between them. Per germline, CDR1 LNHNV and CDR2 YYDKDF (reference sequence). The CDR3 protein is CATSPQPAQETQYF. The CDR3 nucleotides read TGTGCCACCAGCCCACAGCCAGCCCAAGAGACCCAGTACTTC. Supplemented by reference TRBV15 and TRBJ2-5, the full variable domain reads DAMVIQNPRYQVTQFGKPVTLSCSQTLNHNVMYWYQQKSSQAPKLLFHYYDKDFNNEADTPDNFQSRRPNTSFCFLDIRSPGLGDTAMYLCATSPQPAQETQYFGPGTRLLVL.

Ten or more counts support this clonotype. The V gene is TRBV5-4, the J gene TRBJ1-4; D gene ambiguous. The CDR3 covers 14 residues. Germline V CDR1 and CDR2: SGHNT, YYREEE (reference sequence). Trimming took 3 bases from V and 4 from J, leaving 10 bases between them. The CDR3, as DNA: TGTGCCAGCAGCTCACCGGGCCTTAATGAAAAACTGTTTTTT. Residues: CASSSPGLNEKLFF.

This clonotype was seen many times. The genes are TRBV7-9 and TRBJ1-2; D is ambiguous. V shed 3 bases and J shed 5 bases, with 7 bases lying between them. The CDR3 contains 12 residues. Germline CDR1 is SEHNR and CDR2 is FQNEAQ (reference sequence). CDR3 amino acids: CASSFQVYGYTF. The DNA for the CDR3 is TGTGCCAGCAGCTTCCAGGTTTATGGCTACACCTTC.